Here is one T cell receptor (beta chain) with its context. TCRdb keeps only in-frame clones here, not all; method: immunoSEQ multiplex PCR. The table shows 20,000 to 25,000 clones, with about 90% occurring only once. V gave up 5 bases and J gave up 2 bases, with 12 bases separating them. CDR3 length equals 14 residues. The germline CDR1 and CDR2 sequences are SNHLY and FYNNEI. The sample is drawn from a study of T cell changes during pregnancy in multiple sclerosis. This specimen consisted of CD4+ T cells from peripheral blood mononuclear cells, obtained in the third trimester of pregnancy. This chain uses TRBV2 with TRBJ1-2; no clear D gene. The origin of this receptor is a female donor in good health, enrolled as a control in a pregnancy study. CDR3 in amino acids: CASSNSVTNYGYTF. For the CDR3, the DNA is TGTGCCAGCAGTAACAGTGTGACAAACTATGGCTACACCTTC.